A single sample is the source of the 26 T cell receptor beta chains below, sequenced in a study of T cells in Graves' hyperthyroidism and ophthalmopathy. It was RNA transcripts that yielded the amplified TCR beta CDR3 regions. TCR CDR3 underwent first-round RT-PCR with the HTBI primer set. TCRdb reanalysed the multiplex PCR reads using MiXCR and keeps one entry per CDR3 protein. The table lists roughly 260,000 distinct CDR3 sequences, 14% to 15% of them singletons. The specimen sequenced was blood. The receptor source for this set is a woman aged 40 to 50 with Graves' hyperthyroidism that later progressed to Graves' ophthalmopathy.

This clonotype was seen repeatedly, ten times or more. The J gene is TRBJ2-7, the V gene TRBV29-1; TRBD1 or TRBD2 may be the D gene (5 bases each). V lost 6 bases and J 5 bases, leaving 11 bases between the germline ends. CDR1 SQVTM and CDR2 ANQGSEA come from the germline V gene. This CDR3 has 11 residues. In DNA, the CDR3 is TGCAGCGTCACCGGGACCCACGAGCAGTACTTC. This translates into CSVTGTHEQYF.

Many counts were recorded for this clonotype. The chain has TRBV9 and TRBJ2-7; unclear D gene. This CDR3 spans 13 amino acids. Trimming took 0 bases from V and 4 from J, leaving 8 bases between them. Per germline, CDR1 SGDLS and CDR2 YYNGEE. CDR3: CASSVVSGYEQYF. In DNA form, the CDR3 reads TGTGCCAGCAGCGTAGTCTCCGGGTACGAGCAGTACTTC.

This clonotype was detected ten times or more. V and J are TRBV4-1 and TRBJ2-5; 9 bases are a match to TRBD2. The CDR3 totals 15 residues. Germline V lookup: CDR1 MGHRA, CDR2 YSYEKL. V trimming: 3 bases; J trimming: 2 bases; junction bases outside the gene matches: 4. This CDR3 is CASSQVGLAQETQYF. The CDR3 DNA sequence: TGCGCCAGCAGCCAGGTCGGACTAGCGCAAGAGACCCAGTACTTC.

This clonotype has a count of ten or more. The V and J genes are TRBV5-1 and TRBJ1-1; the D gene is possibly TRBD1 (5 bases). Trimming removed 4 bases from V and 7 bases from J, with 17 bases in between. The germline V gene has CDR1 SGHRS and CDR2 YFSETQ. This CDR3 spans 14 amino acids. The CDR3 sequence: CASSPGTTGNEAFF. CDR3 bases: TGCGCCAGCAGCCCAGGGACCACGGGCAATGAAGCTTTCTTT.

In regard to this clonotype: One junction end disagrees with the germline gene, perhaps due to a read error. The chain is built from TRBV20-1 and TRBJ2-3, with D tentatively TRBD1 or TRBD2 (5 bases each). This CDR3 is built from 15 residues. Germline V gives CDR1 DFQATT, CDR2 SNEGSKA (reference sequence). The CDR3 sequence: CSAITNLASTDAQYF. CDR3 bases: TGCAGTGCTATAACAAATTTAGCGTCGACAGATGCGCAGTATTTT.

This clonotype appeared many times. Here the CDR3 reads CASSLRRSPTYEQYF. CDR3 nucleotides: TGTGCCAGCAGTTTAAGGCGGAGCCCGACCTACGAGCAGTACTTC. The V call is TRBV27, the J call TRBJ2-7; D gene ambiguous. CDR1 is MNHEY, CDR2 SMNVEV, per germline (reference sequence). Trimming left V 2 bases short and J 2 bases short, with 13 bases between. The CDR3 extends over 15 amino acids.

This chain links TRBV27 with TRBJ2-7, with D unclear. Germline assignment: CDR1 MNHEY and CDR2 SMNVEV (reference sequence). This CDR3 has 18 residues. The V end lost 4 bases, the J end lost 3 bases, and 25 bases lay between the germline ends. The CDR3 DNA reads TGTGCCAGCAGTTCGATTATTCGTTATCGTTTTCCTTTCTACGAGCAGTACTTC. Residues: CASSSIIRYRFPFYEQYF.

The rearrangement links TRBV5-6 to TRBJ2-7; possibly TRBD1 for D (5 bases). CDR1 SGHDT and CDR2 YYEEEE come from the germline V gene. V was cut by 0 bases and J by 8 bases, with 12 bases left in between. This CDR3 spans 13 amino acids. CDR3 protein: CASSLVAGNKQYF. CDR3 bases: TGTGCCAGCAGCTTGGTGGCAGGGAATAAGCAGTACTTC.

The chain couples TRBV5-1 to TRBJ2-5, with TRBD1 matching over 7 bases. In germline, CDR1 is SGHRS, CDR2 YFSETQ. V was pared by 6 bases and J by 0 bases, with 8 bases of the junction left unmatched. This CDR3 is 15 amino acids long. CDR3 DNA sequence: TGCGCCAGCACCGGGACAGCCCCTTACCAAGAGACCCAGTACTTC. Amino acid sequence: CASTGTAPYQETQYF.

This clonotype occurred many times. V gene TRBV19 combines with J gene TRBJ1-2; no firm D call. V lost 5 bases, J lost 8 bases, and 12 bases lay in between. The CDR3 runs to 12 residues. Germline lookup yields CDR1 LNHDA and CDR2 SQIVND (reference sequence). CDR3 coding DNA: TGTGCCAGTAGTTTATCCACGAGAGGCTACACCTTC. It is translated as CASSLSTRGYTF. Looking up the rest from reference TRBV19 and TRBJ1-2 gives the full variable domain: DGGITQSPKYLFRKEGQNVTLSCEQNLNHDAMYWYRQDPGQGLRLIYYSQIVNDFQKGDIAEGYSVSREKKESFPLTVTSAQKNPTAFYLCASSLSTRGYTFGSGTRLTVV.

This clonotype was seen at least ten times. This chain joins TRBV12-3 or TRBV12-4 and TRBJ2-5; 8 bases map to TRBD1. Germline trimming cut 3 bases from V and 3 bases from J; bases unmatched to any gene: 3. This CDR3 comprises 14 residues. In nucleotides, the CDR3 is TGTGCCAGCAGTTTTCGACAGGGGAAAGAGACCCAGTACTTC. Translation: CASSFRQGKETQYF.

This clonotype was detected ten times or more. This chain links TRBV2 with TRBJ2-1; 8 positions match TRBD1. Germline-derived CDR1 and CDR2 are SNHLY and FYNNEI. The V and J ends lost 7 bases and 4 bases, in that order; junction bases with no gene match: 12. The CDR3 sequence is 16 residues long. The CDR3 here is CASIPGQGEIYNEQFF. The CDR3 DNA is TGTGCCAGCATCCCAGGACAGGGAGAAATTTACAATGAGCAGTTCTTC.

This clonotype has only a few counts. V and J are TRBV20-1 and TRBJ2-3, with D uncertain. The V and J ends lost 7 bases and 11 bases respectively, with 13 bases between them. Germline assignment: CDR1 DFQATT and CDR2 SNEGSKA (reference sequence). This CDR3 is 10 amino acids long. DNA for the CDR3: TGCAGTGTGGGTCGCCTTAGGCAGTATTTT. Translated: CSVGRLRQYF.

V is TRBV2 and J is TRBJ2-7; 12 bases match TRBD2. The CDR3 is 16 amino acids. The junction had 8 bases not matched to a gene; V was cut back by 6 bases and J by 2 bases. Per the germline V gene, CDR1 is SNHLY and CDR2 is FYNNEI. CDR3 coding DNA: TGTGCCAGCAGCAGGGGAAGACTAGCGGGAGCCTACGAGCAGTACTTC. As protein: CASSRGRLAGAYEQYF.

This clonotype was seen ten or more times. The chain combines TRBV6-1 with TRBJ1-2; no clear D. The CDR3 consists of 14 residues. Germline V gene lookup returns CDR1 MNHNS and CDR2 SASEGT. V was shortened by 5 bases and J by 5 bases, with 15 bases between the two germline ends. The CDR3 DNA reads TGTGCCAGCAGTCAGACCGCTCGCTCGTATGGCTACACCTTC. Protein sequence: CASSQTARSYGYTF.

The chain couples TRBV6-2 or TRBV6-3 to TRBJ2-7; D may be TRBD1 (6 bases). Trimming took 3 bases from V and 3 from J, leaving 9 bases between them. Germline V gene lookup returns CDR1 MNHEY and CDR2 SVGEGT. CDR3 length: 13 amino acids. This chain's CDR3 is CASSYGGVYEQYF. In DNA form, the CDR3 reads TGTGCCAGCAGTTATGGGGGCGTCTACGAGCAGTACTTC.

There are many counts of this clonotype. The V call is TRBV28, the J call TRBJ2-7, with TRBD1 as a possible D gene (5 bases). V dropped 2 bases and J dropped 2 bases, with 13 bases sitting between them. Germline V gives CDR1 MDHEN, CDR2 SYDVKM. CDR3 size: 15 residues. CDR3 coding DNA: TGTGCCAGCAGTTTAGGACACTTCTCTCCCTACGAGCAGTACTTC. Residues: CASSLGHFSPYEQYF.

This clonotype was counted ten times or more. The CDR3 nucleotides are TGCAGTGCTAGAGATTATCTGGACAACACAGATACGCAGTATTTT. It translates to CSARDYLDNTDTQYF. The J gene is TRBJ2-3, the V gene TRBV20-1, with a weak D call TRBD1 (5 bases). CDR1 is DFQATT, CDR2 SNEGSKA, per germline (reference sequence). V lost 0 bases to trimming and J lost 2 bases, with 12 bases between them. There are 15 residues in the CDR3.

Many counts were recorded for this clonotype. J is TRBJ2-2 and V is TRBV11-2; 7 bases line up with TRBD2. V lost 1 base and J lost 4; bases outside the gene matches: 6. This CDR3 has 16 amino acids. CDR1 is SGHAT and CDR2 is FQNNGV in the germline V gene. In DNA, the CDR3 is TGTGCCAGCAGCTTAGTAGGGCGGGAGAGCACCGGGGAGCTGTTTTTT. Encoded protein: CASSLVGRESTGELFF. Full variable domain (rest looked up from reference TRBV11-2 and TRBJ2-2): EAGVAQSPRYKIIEKRQSVAFWCNPISGHATLYWYQQILGQGPKLLIQFQNNGVVDDSQLPKDRFSAERLKGVDSTLKIQPAKLEDSAVYLCASSLVGRESTGELFFGEGSRLTVL.

In this sample, this clonotype turned up many times. J is TRBJ2-6 and V is TRBV11-2; D is uncertain. V lost 2 bases and J lost 4, with 12 bases in between. From germline, CDR1 is SGHAT and CDR2 FQNNGV. This CDR3 region has 16 residues. The CDR3 loop is CASSLIADPGANVLTF. CDR3 bases: TGTGCCAGCAGCTTAATAGCCGATCCCGGGGCCAACGTCCTGACTTTC.

This clonotype was counted at least ten times. This rearrangement joins TRBV15 to TRBJ2-1; 9 nucleotides align to TRBD2. Trimming removed 1 base from V and 7 bases from J; junction bases left unmatched: 5. The V gene's germline CDR1 is LNHNV and CDR2 YYDKDF (reference sequence). The CDR3 contains 15 residues. The CDR3 sequence: CATSRVREGPNEQFF. CDR3 in DNA: TGTGCCACCAGCAGAGTGCGGGAGGGCCCTAATGAGCAGTTCTTC.

This clonotype was detected many times. The chain uses TRBV20-1 and TRBJ1-5; 8 bases match TRBD1. This CDR3 region has 13 residues. Germline V gene data show CDR1 as DFQATT and CDR2 as SNEGSKA (reference sequence). V lost 8 bases to trimming and J lost 6 bases; unmatched junction nucleotides: 9. The DNA for the CDR3 is TGCAGTCTTGACGGACAGGGAGGTCAGCCCCAGCATTTT. Translation: CSLDGQGGQPQHF.

This clonotype was observed many times. The gene calls are TRBV7-8 and TRBJ2-1, with TRBD2 identical over 7 bases. Germline values: CDR1 SGHVS, CDR2 FQNEAQ. The CDR3 sequence is 22 residues long. V trimming: 5 bases; J trimming: 7 bases; junction bases outside the gene matches: 32. CDR3 loop: CASSTTRTISFYRGLEGNEQFF. CDR3 sequence (DNA): TGTGCCAGCAGCACAACACGTACTATTAGTTTTTACCGCGGACTAGAGGGTAATGAGCAGTTCTTC.

By proportion, this clonotype is medium-sized. The chain is built from TRBV28 and TRBJ2-1; D is unresolved. Germline V gene lookup returns CDR1 MDHEN and CDR2 SYDVKM. Trimming left V 3 bases short and J 8 bases short, with 11 bases between. CDR3 length equals 13 residues. For the CDR3, the DNA is TGTGCCAGCAGTTTTCCTAGTCCGTATGAGCAGTTCTTC. Translating gives CASSFPSPYEQFF. The entire variable domain, with the rest obtained from reference TRBV28 and TRBJ2-1, is as follows: DVKVTQSSRYLVKRTGEKVFLECVQDMDHENMFWYRQDPGLGLRLIYFSYDVKMKEKGDIPEGYSVSREKKERFSLILESASTNQTSMYLCASSFPSPYEQFFGPGTRLTVL.

This clonotype was detected many times. The chain carries TRBV9 and TRBJ1-6; D may be TRBD1 (5 bases). Trimming shortened V by 0 bases and J by 14 bases, and 21 bases separated the two germline ends. Germline CDR1 SGDLS, CDR2 YYNGEE. CDR3 length: 16 amino acids. The CDR3 loop reads CASSVATSGQPETLHF. CDR3 DNA: TGTGCCAGCAGCGTAGCCACATCCGGACAACCCGAGACCCTCCACTTT.

The table lists this clonotype with many counts. A junction boundary mismatches the germline segment, possibly from a read error. V usage is TRBV5-6 and J usage is TRBJ2-7; D perhaps matches TRBD2 (6 bases). The germline gives CDR1 SGHDT, CDR2 YYEEEE. The CDR3 is 13 amino acids. The CDR3 region is CASSYGSSHEQYF. CDR3 nucleotides: TGTGCCAGCAGCTACGGGAGCTCCCACGAGCAGTACTTC.